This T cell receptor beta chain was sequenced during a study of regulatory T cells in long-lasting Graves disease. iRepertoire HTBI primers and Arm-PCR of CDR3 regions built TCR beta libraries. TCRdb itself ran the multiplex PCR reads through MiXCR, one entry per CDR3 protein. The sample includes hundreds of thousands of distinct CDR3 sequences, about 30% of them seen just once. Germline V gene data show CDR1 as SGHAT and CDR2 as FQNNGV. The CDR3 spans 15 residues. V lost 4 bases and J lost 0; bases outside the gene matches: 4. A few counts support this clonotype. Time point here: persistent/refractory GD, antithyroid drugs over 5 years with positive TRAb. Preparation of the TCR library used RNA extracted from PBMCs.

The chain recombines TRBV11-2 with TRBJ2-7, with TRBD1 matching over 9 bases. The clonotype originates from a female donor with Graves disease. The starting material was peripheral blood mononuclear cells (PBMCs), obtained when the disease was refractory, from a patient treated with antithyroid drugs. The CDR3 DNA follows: TGTGCCAGCAGCTCTTACAGGGGGCGCTCCTACGAGCAGTACTTC. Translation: CASSSYRGRSYEQYF.